The clone carrying this T cell receptor beta chain has more than one count but fewer than ten. Antigen unknown. The CDR3 consists of 13 residues. Germline V lookup: CDR1 LNHNV, CDR2 YYDKDF (reference sequence). The V end lost 5 bases, the J end lost 2 bases, and 8 bases lay between the germline ends. The TCR beta cDNA libraries contained unique molecular identifiers. With roughly 0.9 to 10 million T cells as the source, roughly 500,000 cDNA molecules resulted. TCRdb re-called the PCR reads through MiXCR, storing one row per CDR3 protein. This sample has more than 450,000 distinct CDR3 sequences; 44% occur once, and the top ten carry roughly 1.7%. The data were obtained in a study of post-analysis software for immune sequencing data. Notes on the study in general: Samples from a shared batch, those prepared together, strongly co-clustered by F measure. Controls had lower frequencies than patients of five or six TRBV segments, which included TRBV5-6, TRBV5-1 and TRBV20-1. Controls had significantly higher normalized Chao1 diversity than multiple sclerosis patients.

The TCR originated in a girl aged 10 to 17 with multiple sclerosis. Specimen: blood. The chain carries TRBV15 and TRBJ2-3; unclear D gene. CDR3 amino acids: CATSSTVTDTQYF. The CDR3 coding sequence is TGTGCCACCAGCTCAACGGTCACAGATACGCAGTATTTT.